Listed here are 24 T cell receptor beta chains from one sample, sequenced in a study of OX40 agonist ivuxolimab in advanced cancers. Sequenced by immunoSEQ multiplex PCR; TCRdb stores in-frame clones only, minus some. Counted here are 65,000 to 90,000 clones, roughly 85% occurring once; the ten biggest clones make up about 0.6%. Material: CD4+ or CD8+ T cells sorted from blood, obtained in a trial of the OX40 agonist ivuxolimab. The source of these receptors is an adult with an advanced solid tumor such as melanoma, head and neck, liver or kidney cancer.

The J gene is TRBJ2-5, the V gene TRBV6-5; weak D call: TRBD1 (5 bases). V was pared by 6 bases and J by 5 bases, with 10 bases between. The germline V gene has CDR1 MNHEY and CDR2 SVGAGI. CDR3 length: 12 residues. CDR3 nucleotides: TGTGCCAGCAGATCTCACAGGGAGACCCAGTACTTC. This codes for CASRSHRETQYF.

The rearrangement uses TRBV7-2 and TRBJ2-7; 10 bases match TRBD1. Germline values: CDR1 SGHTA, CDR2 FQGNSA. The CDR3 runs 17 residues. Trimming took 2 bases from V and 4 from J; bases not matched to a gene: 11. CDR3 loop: CASSLIGFGQGDYEQYF. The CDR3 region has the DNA TGTGCCAGCAGCTTAATAGGTTTCGGACAGGGGGATTACGAGCAGTACTTC.

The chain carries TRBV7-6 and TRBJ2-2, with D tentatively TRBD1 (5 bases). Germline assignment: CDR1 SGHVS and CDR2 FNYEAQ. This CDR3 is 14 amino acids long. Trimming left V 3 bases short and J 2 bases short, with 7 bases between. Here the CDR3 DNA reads TGTGCCAGCAGCTTGACAGTTAACACCGGGGAGCTGTTTTTT. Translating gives CASSLTVNTGELFF.

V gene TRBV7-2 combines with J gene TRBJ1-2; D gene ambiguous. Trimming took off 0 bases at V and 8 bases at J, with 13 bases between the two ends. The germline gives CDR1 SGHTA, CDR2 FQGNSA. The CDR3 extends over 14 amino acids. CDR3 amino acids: CASSLAGGLGGYTF. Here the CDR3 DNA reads TGTGCCAGCAGCTTAGCAGGCGGGTTGGGCGGCTACACCTTC.

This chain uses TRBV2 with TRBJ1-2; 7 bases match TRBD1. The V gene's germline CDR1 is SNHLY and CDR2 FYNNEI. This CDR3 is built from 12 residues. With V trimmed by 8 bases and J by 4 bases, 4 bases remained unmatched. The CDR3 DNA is TGTGCCAGCGGACAGGTCTCCTATGGCTACACCTTC. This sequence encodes CASGQVSYGYTF.

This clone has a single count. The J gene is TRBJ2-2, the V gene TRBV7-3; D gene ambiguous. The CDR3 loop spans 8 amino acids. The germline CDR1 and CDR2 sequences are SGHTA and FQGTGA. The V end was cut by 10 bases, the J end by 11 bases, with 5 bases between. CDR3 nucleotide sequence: TGTGCCAACCCAGAGCTGTTTTTT. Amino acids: CANPELFF. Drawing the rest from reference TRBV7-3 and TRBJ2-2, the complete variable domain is GAGVSQTPSNKVTEKGKYVELRCDPISGHTALYWYRQSLGQGPEFLIYFQGTGAADDSGLPNDRFFAVRPEGSVSTLKIQRTERGDSAVYLCANPELFFGEGSRLTVL.

CDR3 DNA sequence: TGTGCCAGCCGGGGGGAGAATGAATGGGAAAAACTGTTTTTT. It is translated as CASRGENEWEKLFF. V usage is TRBV6-5 and J usage is TRBJ1-4; tentative D call: TRBD1 (5 bases). The CDR3 extends over 14 amino acids. Germline assignment: CDR1 MNHEY and CDR2 SVGAGI. Trimming pared 8 bases from V and 8 bases from J, leaving 18 bases between.

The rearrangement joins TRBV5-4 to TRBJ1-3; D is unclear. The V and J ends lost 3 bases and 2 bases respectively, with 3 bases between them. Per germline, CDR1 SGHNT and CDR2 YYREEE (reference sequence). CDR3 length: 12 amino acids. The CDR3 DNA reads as TGTGCCAGCAGCTCCACTGGAAACACCATATATTTT. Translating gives CASSSTGNTIYF.

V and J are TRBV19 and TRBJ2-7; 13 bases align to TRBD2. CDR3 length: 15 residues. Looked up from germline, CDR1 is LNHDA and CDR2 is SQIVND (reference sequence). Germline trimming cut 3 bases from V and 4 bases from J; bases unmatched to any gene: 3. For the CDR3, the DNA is TGTGCCAGTAGTATGGTGACTAGCGGGGGGTACGAGCAGTACTTC. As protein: CASSMVTSGGYEQYF.

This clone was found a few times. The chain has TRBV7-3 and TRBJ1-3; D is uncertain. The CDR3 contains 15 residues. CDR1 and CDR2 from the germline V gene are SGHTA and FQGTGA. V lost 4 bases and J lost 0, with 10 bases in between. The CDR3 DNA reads TGTGCCAGCAGCTCATTAGATCGCTCTGGAAACACCATATATTTT. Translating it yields CASSSLDRSGNTIYF.

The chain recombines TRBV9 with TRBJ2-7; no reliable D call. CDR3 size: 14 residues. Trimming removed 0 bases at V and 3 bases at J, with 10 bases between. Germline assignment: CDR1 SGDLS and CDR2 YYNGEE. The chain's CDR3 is CASSVAPSLYEQYF. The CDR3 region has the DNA TGTGCCAGCAGCGTAGCCCCCAGTCTCTACGAGCAGTACTTC.

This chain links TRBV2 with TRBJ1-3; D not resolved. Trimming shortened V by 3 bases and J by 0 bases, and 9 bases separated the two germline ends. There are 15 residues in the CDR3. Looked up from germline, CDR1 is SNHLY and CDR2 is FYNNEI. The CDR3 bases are TGTGCCAGCAGTGACCAGGTAGTCTCTGGAAACACCATATATTTT. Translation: CASSDQVVSGNTIYF. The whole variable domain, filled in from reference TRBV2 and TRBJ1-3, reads EPEVTQTPSHQVTQMGQEVILRCVPISNHLYFYWYRQILGQKVEFLVSFYNNEISEKSEIFDDQFSVERPDGSNFTLKIRSTKLEDSAMYFCASSDQVVSGNTIYFGEGSWLTVV.

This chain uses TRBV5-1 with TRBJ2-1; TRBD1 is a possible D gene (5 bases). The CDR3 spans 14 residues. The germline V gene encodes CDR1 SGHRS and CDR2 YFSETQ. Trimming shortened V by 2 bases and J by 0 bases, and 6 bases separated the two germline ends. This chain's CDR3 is CASSFDSSYNEQFF. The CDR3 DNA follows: TGCGCCAGCAGCTTTGACAGCTCCTACAATGAGCAGTTCTTC.

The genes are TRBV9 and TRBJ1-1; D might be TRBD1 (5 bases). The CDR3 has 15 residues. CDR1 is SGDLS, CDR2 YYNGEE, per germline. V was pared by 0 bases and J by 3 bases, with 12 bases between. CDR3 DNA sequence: TGTGCCAGCAGCGTAGCTCAGGGATTGGACACTGAAGCTTTCTTT. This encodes CASSVAQGLDTEAFF.

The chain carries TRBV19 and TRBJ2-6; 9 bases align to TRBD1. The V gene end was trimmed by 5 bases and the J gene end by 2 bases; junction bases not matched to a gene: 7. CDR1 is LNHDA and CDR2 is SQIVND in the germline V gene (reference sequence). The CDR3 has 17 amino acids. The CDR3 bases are TGTGCCAGTAGTCCCGGGACAGGGAGGACTGGGGCCAACGTCCTGACTTTC. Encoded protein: CASSPGTGRTGANVLTF.

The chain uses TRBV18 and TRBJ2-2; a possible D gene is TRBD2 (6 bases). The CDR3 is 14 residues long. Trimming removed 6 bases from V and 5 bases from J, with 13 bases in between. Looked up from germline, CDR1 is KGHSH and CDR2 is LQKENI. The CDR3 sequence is CASSRDLSTGELFF. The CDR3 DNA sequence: TGTGCCAGCTCGAGGGACTTGTCAACCGGGGAGCTGTTTTTT.

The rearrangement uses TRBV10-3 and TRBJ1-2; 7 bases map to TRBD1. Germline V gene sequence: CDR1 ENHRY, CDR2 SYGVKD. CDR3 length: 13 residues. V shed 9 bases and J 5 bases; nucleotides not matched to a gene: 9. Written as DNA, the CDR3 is TGTGCCATTTGGGACAGCGGAGTATATGGCTACACCTTC. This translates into CAIWDSGVYGYTF.

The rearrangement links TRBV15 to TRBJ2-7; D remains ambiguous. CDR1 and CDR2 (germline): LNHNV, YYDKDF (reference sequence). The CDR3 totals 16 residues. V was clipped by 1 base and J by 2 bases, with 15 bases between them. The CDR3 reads CATSRGEAAPAYEQYF. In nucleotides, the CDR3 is TGTGCCACCAGCAGAGGTGAGGCAGCTCCGGCCTACGAGCAGTACTTC. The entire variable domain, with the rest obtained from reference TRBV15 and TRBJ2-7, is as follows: DAMVIQNPRYQVTQFGKPVTLSCSQTLNHNVMYWYQQKSSQAPKLLFHYYDKDFNNEADTPDNFQSRRPNTSFCFLDIRSPGLGDTAMYLCATSRGEAAPAYEQYFGPGTRLTVT.

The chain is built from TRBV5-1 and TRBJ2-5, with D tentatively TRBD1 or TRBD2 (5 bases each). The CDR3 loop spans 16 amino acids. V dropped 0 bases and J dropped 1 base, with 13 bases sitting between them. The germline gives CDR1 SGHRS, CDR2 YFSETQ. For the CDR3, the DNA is TGCGCCAGCAGCTTGGGTAACAGTGGGGGCCAAGAGACCCAGTACTTC. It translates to CASSLGNSGGQETQYF. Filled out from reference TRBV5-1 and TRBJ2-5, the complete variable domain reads KAGVTQTPRYLIKTRGQQVTLSCSPISGHRSVSWYQQTPGQGLQFLFEYFSETQRNKGNFPGRFSGRQFSNSRSEMNVSTLELGDSALYLCASSLGNSGGQETQYFGPGTRLLVL.

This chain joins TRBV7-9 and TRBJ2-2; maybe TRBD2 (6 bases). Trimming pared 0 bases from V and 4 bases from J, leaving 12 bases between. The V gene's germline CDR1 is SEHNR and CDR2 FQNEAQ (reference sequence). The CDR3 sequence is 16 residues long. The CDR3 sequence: CASSLALRGGTGELFF. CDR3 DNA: TGTGCCAGCAGCTTAGCGCTACGGGGAGGCACCGGGGAGCTGTTTTTT. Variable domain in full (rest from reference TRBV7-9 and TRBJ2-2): DTGVSQNPRHKITKRGQNVTFRCDPISEHNRLYWYRQTLGQGPEFLTYFQNEAQLEKSRLLSDRFSAERPKGSFSTLEIQRTEQGDSAMYLCASSLALRGGTGELFFGEGSRLTVL.

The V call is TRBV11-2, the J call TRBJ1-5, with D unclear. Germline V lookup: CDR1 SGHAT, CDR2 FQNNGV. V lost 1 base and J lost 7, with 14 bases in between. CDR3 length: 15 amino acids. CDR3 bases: TGTGCCAGCAGCTTAGGTCTCGGCGGCCAGCAGCCCCAGCATTTT. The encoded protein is CASSLGLGGQQPQHF.

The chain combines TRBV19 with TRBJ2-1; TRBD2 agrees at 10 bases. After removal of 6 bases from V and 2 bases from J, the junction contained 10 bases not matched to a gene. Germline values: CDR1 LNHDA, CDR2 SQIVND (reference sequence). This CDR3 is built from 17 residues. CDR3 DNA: TGTGCCAGTAGGCTCTCCCCTAGCGGGGGCACCTACAATGAGCAGTTCTTC. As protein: CASRLSPSGGTYNEQFF.

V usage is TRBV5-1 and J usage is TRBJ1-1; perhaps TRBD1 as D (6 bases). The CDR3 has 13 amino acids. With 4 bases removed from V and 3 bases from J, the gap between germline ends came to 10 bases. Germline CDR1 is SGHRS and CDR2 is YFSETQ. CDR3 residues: CASSVQGDTEAFF. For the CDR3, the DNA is TGCGCCAGCAGCGTACAGGGAGACACTGAAGCTTTCTTT.

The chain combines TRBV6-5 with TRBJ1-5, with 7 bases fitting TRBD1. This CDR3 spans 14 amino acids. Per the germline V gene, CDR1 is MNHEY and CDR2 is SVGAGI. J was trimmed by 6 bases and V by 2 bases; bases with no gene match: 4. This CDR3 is CASSYQGVGQPQHF. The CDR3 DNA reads TGTGCCAGCAGTTACCAGGGGGTAGGTCAGCCCCAGCATTTT.